This T cell receptor (beta chain) was sequenced during a study of blood T cell repertoires in COVID-19. Overall study: The United States, Italy and Spain supplied acute and convalescent COVID-19 samples.

Sequencing was performed with immunoSEQ multiplex PCR; in TCRdb, only in-frame clones are kept and a portion is missing. The sample consists of 98,000 or so clones, 90% to 95% of them appearing once. Material: peripheral blood. The clonotype comes from a human donor in a cohort sampled during active COVID-19.

The CDR3 protein is CAWSSRNNQPQHF. CDR3 coding DNA: TGTGCCTGGAGTTCCAGAAACAATCAGCCCCAGCATTTT. The chain couples TRBV30 to TRBJ1-5; no clear D. The CDR3 totals 13 residues. Germline lookup yields CDR1 GTSNPN and CDR2 SVGIG (reference sequence). V lost 2 bases and J lost 3, with 8 bases in between.